One and the same sample provided the 9 T cell receptor beta chains below, sequenced in a study of shared clonotypes between healthy human individuals. The naive CD8 subset, CD45RO-negative cells positively selected for CCR7, excluded terminally differentiated effector memory CD45RA+ cells. Assay: immunoSEQ multiplex PCR; the TCRdb copy retains only in-frame clones and omits some. The sample includes 2 million or so clones, about 95% seen only once; the top ten take roughly 1%. The sample consisted of naive CD8+ T cells sorted from blood. The receptors stem from a man younger than 30 in good health.

This sequence joins TRBV10-3 and TRBJ2-2, with D possibly TRBD1 on 5 matching bases. There are 17 residues in the CDR3. Germline CDR1 ENHRY, CDR2 SYGVKD. Between the trimmed V and J ends, which lost 0 bases and 1 base, there was a span of 12 bases. As DNA, the CDR3 is TGTGCCATCAGTGAGTCGGTCTTTACAGGGAACACCGGGGAGCTGTTTTTT. Its translation is CAISESVFTGNTGELFF.

This clone was observed a single time. The same CDR3 can be traced to other DNA sequences in this sample. The CDR3 DNA reads TGTGCCAGCAGCTTATCGGGGGACACTGAAGCTTTCTTT. Protein sequence: CASSLSGDTEAFF. The chain joins TRBV7-9 to TRBJ1-1; weak D call: TRBD1 (5 bases). CDR1 and CDR2 (germline): SEHNR, FQNEAQ (reference sequence). The CDR3 has 13 amino acids. V gave up 2 bases and J gave up 3 bases, with 7 bases separating them.

V gene TRBV11-2 combines with J gene TRBJ2-3; 7 bases agree with TRBD2. J was trimmed by 3 bases and V by 1 base; bases with no gene match: 13. Looked up from germline, CDR1 is SGHAT and CDR2 is FQNNGV. This CDR3 contains 18 residues. The CDR3 DNA reads TGTGCCAGCAGCTTAGGTACCAGGGACTACTTTGGGACAGATACGCAGTATTTT. Translating gives CASSLGTRDYFGTDTQYF.

Concerning this clone: The sample has other DNA sequences that encode this CDR3 too. The chain carries TRBV9 and TRBJ1-1, with D hard to call. This CDR3 region has 14 residues. The V end lost 0 bases, the J end lost 2 bases, and 8 bases lay between the germline ends. CDR1 and CDR2 (germline): SGDLS, YYNGEE. For the CDR3, the DNA is TGTGCCAGCAGCGTAGGAGGCGCTAACACTGAAGCTTTCTTT. Protein sequence: CASSVGGANTEAFF.

The chain combines TRBV10-1 with TRBJ1-5, with a tentative D call TRBD1 (5 bases). Germline CDR1 is WNHNN and CDR2 is SYGVQD (reference sequence). The CDR3 consists of 14 residues. The germline V and J ends were trimmed by 0 bases and 2 bases, with 5 bases remaining between them. The CDR3 sequence: CASSESRGNQPQHF. CDR3 sequence (DNA): TGCGCCAGCAGTGAGTCCAGGGGCAATCAGCCCCAGCATTTT.

Of note for this clone: Other DNA sequences in the same sample also yield this CDR3. The chain uses TRBV2 and TRBJ1-2; 7 bases agree with TRBD1. V was pared by 8 bases and J by 2 bases, with 5 bases of the junction left unmatched. Germline-derived CDR1 and CDR2 are SNHLY and FYNNEI. The CDR3 is made up of 13 amino acids. In DNA form, the CDR3 reads TGTGCCAGCTCGGGGACAGCGAACTATGGCTACACCTTC. Its protein is CASSGTANYGYTF.

This chain uses TRBV6-5 with TRBJ2-1; 7 bases line up with TRBD2. V trimming: 4 bases; J trimming: 5 bases; junction bases outside the gene matches: 5. Looked up from germline, CDR1 is MNHEY and CDR2 is SVGAGI. The CDR3 is made up of 14 amino acids. In DNA, the CDR3 is TGTGCCAGCAGTTTTGGGGGGGTCCACAATGAGCAGTTCTTC. Amino acids: CASSFGGVHNEQFF.

This clone was observed a few times. J is TRBJ2-4 and V is TRBV27, with a tentative D call TRBD1 (5 bases). The CDR3 extends over 14 amino acids. The V gene's germline CDR1 is MNHEY and CDR2 SMNVEV (reference sequence). The V end lost 2 bases, the J end lost 10 bases, and 15 bases lay between the germline ends. CDR3 nucleotides: TGTGCCAGCAGTTTACAGGGTACCGTGATAATTCAGTACTTC. This sequence encodes CASSLQGTVIIQYF.

The rearrangement links TRBV2 to TRBJ2-1; TRBD2 agrees at 11 bases. CDR3 size: 15 residues. Germline lookup yields CDR1 SNHLY and CDR2 FYNNEI. The J segment lost 4 bases and the V segment lost 7 bases, leaving 6 bases of the junction unmatched. CDR3 residues: CASTPGTSGYNEQFF. CDR3 nucleotide sequence: TGTGCCAGCACCCCCGGGACTAGCGGTTACAATGAGCAGTTCTTC.